Below, 30 T cell receptor beta chains from the same sample are listed, as sequenced in a study of T cell changes during pregnancy in multiple sclerosis. Method: immunoSEQ multiplex PCR; TCRdb's copy keeps in-frame clones and lacks some. There are 50,000 to 65,000 clones in the sample; roughly 93% occur only once, and 1% to 1.5% lies in the top ten. The material was peripheral blood, obtained in the second trimester of pregnancy. The source is a female donor with multiple sclerosis, enrolled in a pregnancy study.

The J gene is TRBJ2-1, the V gene TRBV4-3; D might be TRBD1 (6 bases). Germline V CDR1 and CDR2: LGHNA, YSLEER. The CDR3 length is 15 residues. V was trimmed by 4 bases and J by 3 bases, leaving 13 bases between them. The CDR3 loop is CASSPRTELYNEQFF. CDR3 nucleotides: TGCGCCAGCAGCCCCCGGACAGAACTCTACAATGAGCAGTTCTTC.

A word on this clone: Other DNA sequences in this specimen translate into the identical CDR3. The chain is built from TRBV9 and TRBJ1-6; D gene ambiguous. The V gene's germline CDR1 is SGDLS and CDR2 YYNGEE. The CDR3 spans 13 residues. V was shortened by 3 bases and J by 9 bases, with 10 bases between the two germline ends. The CDR3 DNA follows: TGTGCCAGCAGCGGAGGCTTGGGTTCACCCCTCCACTTT. This encodes CASSGGLGSPLHF. The full variable domain, its missing parts supplied by reference TRBV9 and TRBJ1-6, is DSGVTQTPKHLITATGQRVTLRCSPRSGDLSVYWYQQSLDQGLQFLIQYYNGEERAKGNILERFSAQQFPDLHSELNLSSLELGDSALYFCASSGGLGSPLHFGNGTRLTVT.

This clone was detected only once. V is TRBV7-9 and J is TRBJ2-1; no definite D call. This CDR3 spans 11 amino acids. Germline V gene data show CDR1 as SEHNR and CDR2 as FQNEAQ (reference sequence). Trimming shortened V by 1 base and J by 8 bases, and 3 bases separated the two germline ends. The CDR3 DNA reads as TGTGCCAGCAGCTTAGAGCATGAGCAGTTCTTC. Translation gives CASSLEHEQFF.

Here the CDR3 DNA reads TGTGCCTGGACACACCCGGACAGAATGACTGAAGCTTTCTTT. Translated, it gives CAWTHPDRMTEAFF. The V call is TRBV30, the J call TRBJ1-1; TRBD1 might be the D (6 bases). CDR1 and CDR2 from the germline V gene are GTSNPN and SVGIG (reference sequence). Deletions cut 4 bases from V and 5 bases from J, with 17 bases between. The CDR3 length is 14 residues. Full variable domain (remainder filled in from reference TRBV30 and TRBJ1-1): SQTIHQWPATLVQPVGSPLSLECTVEGTSNPNLYWYRQAAGRGLQLLFYSVGIGQISSEVPQNLSASRPQDRQFILSSKKLLLSDSGFYLCAWTHPDRMTEAFFGQGTRLTVV.

This chain connects TRBV6-1 to TRBJ2-7; 7 nucleotides line up with TRBD1. V trimming: 2 bases; J trimming: 3 bases; junction bases outside the gene matches: 7. Germline-derived CDR1 and CDR2 are MNHNS and SASEGT. This CDR3 comprises 15 residues. The CDR3 sequence is CASSEQGDTIYEQYF. CDR3 in DNA: TGTGCCAGCAGTGAACAGGGGGATACCATCTACGAGCAGTACTTC.

The chain uses TRBV5-6 and TRBJ1-1, with D possibly TRBD1 on 5 matching bases. Germline CDR1 SGHDT, CDR2 YYEEEE. CDR3 length: 14 residues. The V gene lost 3 bases and the J gene lost 8 bases, with 17 bases spanning the gap. CDR3 in amino acids: CASSYYSRDSEAFF. The DNA for the CDR3 is TGTGCCAGCAGCTACTACTCGCGGGACTCAGAAGCTTTCTTT.

The J gene is TRBJ2-5, the V gene TRBV10-3; TRBD2 matches 15 bases. From germline, CDR1 is ENHRY and CDR2 SYGVKD. CDR3 length: 16 residues. The J segment lost 5 bases and the V segment lost 4 bases, leaving 5 bases of the junction unmatched. In DNA form, the CDR3 reads TGTGCCATCAGTGCCGGGACTAGCGGGGGGAGGGAGACCCAGTACTTC. As protein: CAISAGTSGGRETQYF.

The chain carries TRBV6-6 and TRBJ1-1, with D perhaps matching TRBD1 (5 bases). The ends were cut back, 4 bases at V and 1 base at J, with 10 bases in the middle. This CDR3 region has 14 residues. Germline CDR1 MNHNY, CDR2 SVGAGI (reference sequence). CDR3 nucleotide sequence: TGTGCCAGCAGTTCGACAGCGACGAACACTGAAGCTTTCTTT. Translation: CASSSTATNTEAFF.

The V call is TRBV5-6, the J call TRBJ2-3; D perhaps matches TRBD2 (5 bases). Germline V gives CDR1 SGHDT, CDR2 YYEEEE. V was shortened by 7 bases and J by 4 bases, with 19 bases between the two germline ends. The CDR3 contains 15 residues. CDR3 bases: TGTGCCAGCTCCCGGGGTTTTTTCGGGTCAGATACGCAGTATTTT. It yields the protein CASSRGFFGSDTQYF. Complete variable domain (other parts from reference TRBV5-6 and TRBJ2-3): DAGVTQSPTHLIKTRGQQVTLRCSPKSGHDTVSWYQQALGQGPQFIFQYYEEEERQRGNFPDRFSGHQFPNYSSELNVNALLLGDSALYLCASSRGFFGSDTQYFGPGTRLTVL.

This chain uses TRBV5-1 with TRBJ2-3; D possibly corresponds to TRBD2 (5 bases). CDR3 size: 14 residues. CDR1 SGHRS and CDR2 YFSETQ come from the germline V gene. V dropped 0 bases and J dropped 0 bases, with 5 bases sitting between them. In DNA form, the CDR3 reads TGCGCCAGCAGCTTGGGAGGGAGCACAGATACGCAGTATTTT. It is translated as CASSLGGSTDTQYF.

This clone has just one count. This sample also contains other DNA sequences that code for the same CDR3. This chain connects TRBV6-5 to TRBJ1-2, with D tentatively TRBD1 (6 bases). CDR1 and CDR2 from the germline V gene are MNHEY and SVGAGI. Trimming removed 3 bases from V and 4 bases from J, with 12 bases in between. This CDR3 has 14 residues. The CDR3 loop reads CASSYGGQPYGYTF. The DNA for the CDR3 is TGTGCCAGCAGTTATGGTGGACAGCCCTATGGCTACACCTTC.

This clone was seen a few times. The CDR3 is CSASPGGVAFF. The CDR3 region has the DNA TGCAGCGCCTCGCCGGGGGGAGTAGCTTTCTTT. The chain couples TRBV29-1 to TRBJ1-1; D is perhaps TRBD1 (5 bases). The V end was cut by 7 bases, the J end by 10 bases, with 16 bases between. The CDR3 runs to 11 residues. Germline V gene lookup returns CDR1 SQVTM and CDR2 ANQGSEA. The whole variable domain, remainder taken from reference TRBV29-1 and TRBJ1-1, is SAVISQKPSRDICQRGTSLTIQCQVDSQVTMMFWYRQQPGQSLTLIATANQGSEATYESGFVIDKFPISRPNLTFSTLTVSNMSPEDSSIYLCSASPGGVAFFGQGTRLTVV.

The chain recombines TRBV11-2 with TRBJ1-5; 7 bases are shared with TRBD1. The CDR3 contains 16 residues. With V trimmed by 4 bases and J by 6 bases, 12 bases remained unmatched. Germline CDR1 and CDR2: SGHAT and FQNNGV. The CDR3 sequence is CASSSGTGQDRQPQHF. The CDR3 DNA reads TGTGCCAGCAGCTCGGGGACTGGACAGGACCGTCAGCCCCAGCATTTT. Variable domain in full (rest from reference TRBV11-2 and TRBJ1-5): EAGVAQSPRYKIIEKRQSVAFWCNPISGHATLYWYQQILGQGPKLLIQFQNNGVVDDSQLPKDRFSAERLKGVDSTLKIQPAKLEDSAVYLCASSSGTGQDRQPQHFGDGTRLSIL.

V is TRBV5-1 and J is TRBJ2-7, with D possibly matching TRBD2 (5 bases). The CDR3 loop spans 14 amino acids. Germline V gene data show CDR1 as SGHRS and CDR2 as YFSETQ. The germline V and J ends were trimmed by 5 bases and 2 bases, with 14 bases remaining between them. CDR3 sequence reads: CASRLGTGTYEQYF. As DNA, the CDR3 is TGCGCCAGCAGACTTGGTACGGGGACCTACGAGCAGTACTTC. Together with reference TRBV5-1 and TRBJ2-7, the CDR3 gives the full variable domain: KAGVTQTPRYLIKTRGQQVTLSCSPISGHRSVSWYQQTPGQGLQFLFEYFSETQRNKGNFPGRFSGRQFSNSRSEMNVSTLELGDSALYLCASRLGTGTYEQYFGPGTRLTVT.

The rearrangement joins TRBV5-1 to TRBJ1-2; TRBD1 agrees at 7 bases. This CDR3 contains 14 residues. V was pared by 2 bases and J by 4 bases, with 5 bases of the junction left unmatched. Germline V gene sequence: CDR1 SGHRS, CDR2 YFSETQ. The CDR3 nucleotides are TGCGCCAGCAGCTTCGAGGGGGCTGGCTATGGCTACACCTTC. Protein sequence: CASSFEGAGYGYTF.

The chain combines TRBV28 with TRBJ1-6; 12 nucleotides line up with TRBD1. The CDR3 runs 16 residues. V shed 2 bases, J shed 7 bases, and the junction held 3 bases outside the gene matches. The germline CDR1 and CDR2 sequences are MDHEN and SYDVKM. The CDR3 coding sequence is TGTGCCAGCAGTTTAGGGGGGACAGGGGGCAATTCACCCCTCCACTTT. Translated: CASSLGGTGGNSPLHF.

This chain connects TRBV30 to TRBJ1-1, with 7 nucleotides matching TRBD1. From germline, CDR1 is GTSNPN and CDR2 SVGIG (reference sequence). This CDR3 is built from 18 residues. After removal of 5 bases from V and 0 bases from J, the junction contained 18 bases not matched to a gene. CDR3 in DNA: TGTGCCTGGTCGACCGGGACAGAGATTTGGGGCATGAACACTGAAGCTTTCTTT. As protein: CAWSTGTEIWGMNTEAFF. Supplemented by reference TRBV30 and TRBJ1-1, the full variable domain reads SQTIHQWPATLVQPVGSPLSLECTVEGTSNPNLYWYRQAAGRGLQLLFYSVGIGQISSEVPQNLSASRPQDRQFILSSKKLLLSDSGFYLCAWSTGTEIWGMNTEAFFGQGTRLTVV.

V gene TRBV6-5 combines with J gene TRBJ1-2, with TRBD1 matching 7 bases. The CDR3 contains 16 residues. V lost 3 bases and J lost 3; bases outside the gene matches: 10. The germline gives CDR1 MNHEY, CDR2 SVGAGI. This chain's CDR3 is CASSYGDSRTYYGYTF. The CDR3 nucleotides read TGTGCCAGCAGTTATGGGGACAGCCGTACATACTATGGCTACACCTTC.

This sequence joins TRBV19 and TRBJ1-2, with 8 positions matching TRBD1. CDR1 and CDR2 (germline): LNHDA, SQIVND (reference sequence). This CDR3 contains 16 residues. V lost 6 bases, J lost 0 bases, and 9 bases stayed unmatched. In nucleotides, the CDR3 is TGTGCCAGTAGCGATCTAGGACAGGGACCTAACTATGGCTACACCTTC. This codes for CASSDLGQGPNYGYTF.

This chain uses TRBV30 with TRBJ2-2; 7 bases are a match to TRBD1. The CDR3 runs 17 residues. Germline values: CDR1 GTSNPN, CDR2 SVGIG (reference sequence). V trimming: 5 bases; J trimming: 0 bases; junction bases outside the gene matches: 12. The CDR3 loop reads CAWGSTGVSANTGELFF. CDR3 sequence (DNA): TGTGCCTGGGGATCAACAGGGGTTTCAGCGAACACCGGGGAGCTGTTTTTT. Full variable domain (rest looked up from reference TRBV30 and TRBJ2-2): SQTIHQWPATLVQPVGSPLSLECTVEGTSNPNLYWYRQAAGRGLQLLFYSVGIGQISSEVPQNLSASRPQDRQFILSSKKLLLSDSGFYLCAWGSTGVSANTGELFFGEGSRLTVL.

This chain connects TRBV9 to TRBJ2-1, with D unclear. From germline, CDR1 is SGDLS and CDR2 YYNGEE. Deletions cut 0 bases from V and 4 bases from J, with 11 bases between. The CDR3 consists of 15 residues. The DNA of the CDR3 is TGTGCCAGCAGCGTAGGAGGAGTAGCATACAATGAGCAGTTCTTC. It codes for CASSVGGVAYNEQFF.

V and J are TRBV27 and TRBJ2-5; 14 bases match TRBD2. CDR1 is MNHEY and CDR2 is SMNVEV in the germline V gene (reference sequence). The CDR3 totals 16 residues. V lost 4 bases to trimming and J lost 5 bases; unmatched junction nucleotides: 6. CDR3 nucleotides: TGTGCCAGCAGTTCCCGACTAGCGGGGGGGACGGAGACCCAGTACTTC. It yields the protein CASSSRLAGGTETQYF.

The rearrangement joins TRBV18 to TRBJ1-2; D is unclear. Germline-derived CDR1 and CDR2 are KGHSH and LQKENI. CDR3 length: 13 amino acids. V was trimmed by 3 bases and J by 4 bases, leaving 9 bases between them. The CDR3 loop reads CASSPPNFYGYTF. CDR3 bases: TGTGCCAGCTCACCCCCTAATTTCTATGGCTACACCTTC.

The rearrangement links TRBV5-1 to TRBJ2-3, with D perhaps matching TRBD1 (5 bases). Germline V gene lookup returns CDR1 SGHRS and CDR2 YFSETQ. This CDR3 comprises 13 residues. With 4 bases removed from V and 7 bases from J, the gap between germline ends came to 13 bases. CDR3 nucleotides: TGCGCCAGCAGCCCCCCCAGGGAACATACGCAGTATTTT. Protein: CASSPPREHTQYF.

The chain uses TRBV5-1 and TRBJ1-1; 9 bases are a match to TRBD1. J lost 4 bases, V lost 3 bases, and 7 bases had no gene match. CDR1 is SGHRS, CDR2 YFSETQ, per germline. The CDR3 is 15 residues long. The CDR3, as DNA: TGCGCCAGCAGCTACACGGGACAGGGCGGCACTGAAGCTTTCTTT. This gives the protein CASSYTGQGGTEAFF.

The CDR3 coding sequence is TGTGCCAGCAGCCCCAAACTAGGCGATAATTCACCCCTCCACTTT. Amino acids: CASSPKLGDNSPLHF. This chain links TRBV6-5 with TRBJ1-6, with D uncertain. Germline CDR1 is MNHEY and CDR2 is SVGAGI. The V end was cut by 6 bases, the J end by 5 bases, with 14 bases between. The CDR3 has 15 amino acids.

This clone is a singleton in its sample. The chain uses TRBV6-6 and TRBJ2-1; tentatively, D is TRBD2 (6 bases). Trimming took 5 bases from V and 8 from J, leaving 13 bases between them. Germline V lookup: CDR1 MNHNY, CDR2 SVGAGI (reference sequence). This CDR3 has 13 residues. The CDR3 loop is CASSRGIRDEQFF. In nucleotides, the CDR3 is TGTGCCAGCAGTCGGGGGATCCGGGATGAGCAGTTCTTC.

The chain carries TRBV28 and TRBJ1-2, with D possibly being TRBD1 (6 bases). With 10 bases removed from V and 4 bases from J, the gap between germline ends came to 13 bases. Per the germline V gene, CDR1 is MDHEN and CDR2 is SYDVKM. This CDR3 spans 12 amino acids. The CDR3 protein is CATGDRGYGYTF. The CDR3 nucleotides read TGTGCCACAGGGGATCGGGGCTATGGCTACACCTTC.

The V gene is TRBV5-1, the J gene TRBJ1-1, with D possibly TRBD1 on 6 matching bases. From germline, CDR1 is SGHRS and CDR2 YFSETQ. V lost 4 bases and J 5 bases, leaving 18 bases between the germline ends. This CDR3 has 15 residues. DNA of the CDR3: TGCGCCAGCAGCCTAGAGACAGGTTCGGGGACTGAAGCTTTCTTT. It specifies CASSLETGSGTEAFF.

V gene TRBV7-2 combines with J gene TRBJ1-5; D is unclear. The germline V and J ends were trimmed by 2 bases and 7 bases, with 12 bases remaining between them. The CDR3 contains 14 residues. CDR1 is SGHTA, CDR2 FQGNSA, per germline. CDR3 amino acids: CASSLSTFPQPQHF. For the CDR3, the DNA is TGTGCCAGCAGCTTATCGACTTTCCCCCAGCCCCAGCATTTT.